These 4 T cell receptor beta chains were sequenced from one sample in a study of blood T cell repertoires in COVID-19 (dated by TCRdb to 2020 to 2021). The library was obtained by the immunoSEQ multiplex PCR assay. TCRdb mirrors the immuneACCESS table, restricted to in-frame sequences. Some clones are absent from its copies; in checked studies, under half trace to an unresolved V gene, and the reason for the others is unknown. For this sample there are about 90,000 clones; less than 85% appear just once. The ten largest clones represent 10% to 13% of the sample. The sequenced sample was peripheral blood. These receptors all stem from a woman in her 70s with acute or convalescent COVID-19.

This clone has a handful of counts. This CDR3 reads CASSFYGGETQYF. The CDR3 DNA follows: TGTGCCAGCAGCTTTTACGGAGGGGAGACCCAGTACTTC. J is TRBJ2-5 and V is TRBV7-3, with a weak D call TRBD2 (6 bases). The CDR3 loop spans 13 amino acids. The germline V and J ends were trimmed by 3 bases and 5 bases, with 10 bases remaining between them. CDR1 and CDR2 from the germline V gene are SGHTA and FQGTGA.

The chain joins TRBV7-9 to TRBJ1-4; 9 bases match TRBD1. Germline lookup yields CDR1 SEHNR and CDR2 FQNEAQ (reference sequence). Trimming cost V 5 bases and J 6 bases; bases outside gene matches: 10. CDR3 length: 16 residues. The CDR3: CASSISRGQGYEKLFF. CDR3 nucleotide sequence: TGTGCCAGCAGCATTAGCCGGGGACAGGGCTATGAAAAACTGTTTTTT.

The rearrangement links TRBV5-1 to TRBJ2-3; 12 bases map to TRBD2. V trimming: 0 bases; J trimming: 4 bases; junction bases outside the gene matches: 6. This CDR3 spans 17 amino acids. Germline assignment: CDR1 SGHRS and CDR2 YFSETQ. CDR3 bases: TGCGCCAGCAGCTTGGAGACTAGCGGGAGCGCCTCAGATACGCAGTATTTT. Translated: CASSLETSGSASDTQYF. The entire variable domain, with the rest obtained from reference TRBV5-1 and TRBJ2-3, is as follows: KAGVTQTPRYLIKTRGQQVTLSCSPISGHRSVSWYQQTPGQGLQFLFEYFSETQRNKGNFPGRFSGRQFSNSRSEMNVSTLELGDSALYLCASSLETSGSASDTQYFGPGTRLTVL.

This clone has just one count. This sequence joins TRBV4-1 and TRBJ2-2; 7 positions match TRBD2. With 2 bases clipped from V and 0 bases from J, the junction kept 15 bases outside the gene matches. CDR3 length: 20 amino acids. Germline V CDR1 and CDR2: MGHRA, YSYEKL. CDR3 sequence: CASSQKLLSGLGSNTGELFF. CDR3 DNA: TGCGCCAGCAGCCAAAAGCTTCTTAGCGGGCTGGGATCGAACACCGGGGAGCTGTTTTTT.